This record concerns one TCR beta chain sequence. These data belong to a study of blood T cell repertoires in COVID-19. The overall study: The origin of the acute and convalescent COVID-19 samples was the United States, Italy and Spain.

The CDR3 has 15 residues. The V gene's germline CDR1 is MNHNY and CDR2 SVGAGI (reference sequence). Losses at the gene ends were 4 bases for V and 5 bases for J; bases not matched to a gene: 6. TCRdb's table, derived via immunoSEQ multiplex PCR, lists solely in-frame clones and lacks some. The repertoire holds a few hundred thousand clones, approximately 86% seen once, with over 2.5% in the top ten. The chain employs TRBV6-6 and TRBJ1-1, with TRBD1 matching over 11 bases. The sequenced sample was peripheral blood. The origin of this receptor is a man aged 60-69 years with acute or convalescent COVID-19. The CDR3 nucleotides are TGTGCCAGCAGTTCTGGACAGGGGGCAAAAACTGAAGCTTTCTTT. The encoded protein is CASSSGQGAKTEAFF.